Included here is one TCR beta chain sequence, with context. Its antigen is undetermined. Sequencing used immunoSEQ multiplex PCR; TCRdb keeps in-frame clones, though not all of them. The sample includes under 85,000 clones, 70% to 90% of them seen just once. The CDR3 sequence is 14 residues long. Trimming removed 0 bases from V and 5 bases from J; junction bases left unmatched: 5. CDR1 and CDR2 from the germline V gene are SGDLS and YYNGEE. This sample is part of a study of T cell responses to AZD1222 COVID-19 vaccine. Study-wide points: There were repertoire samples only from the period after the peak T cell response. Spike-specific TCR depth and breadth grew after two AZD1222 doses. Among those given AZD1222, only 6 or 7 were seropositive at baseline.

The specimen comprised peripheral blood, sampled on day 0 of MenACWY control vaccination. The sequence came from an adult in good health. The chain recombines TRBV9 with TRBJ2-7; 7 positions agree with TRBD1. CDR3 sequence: CASSVATTGDEQYF. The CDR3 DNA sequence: TGTGCCAGCAGCGTAGCCACCACAGGGGACGAGCAGTACTTC.